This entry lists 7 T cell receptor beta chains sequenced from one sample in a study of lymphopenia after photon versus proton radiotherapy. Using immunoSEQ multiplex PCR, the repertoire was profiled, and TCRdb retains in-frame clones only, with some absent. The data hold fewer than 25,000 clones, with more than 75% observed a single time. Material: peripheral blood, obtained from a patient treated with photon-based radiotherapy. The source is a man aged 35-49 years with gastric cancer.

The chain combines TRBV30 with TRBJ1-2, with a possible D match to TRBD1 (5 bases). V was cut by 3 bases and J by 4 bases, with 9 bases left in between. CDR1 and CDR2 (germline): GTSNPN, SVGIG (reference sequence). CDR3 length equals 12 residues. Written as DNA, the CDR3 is TGTGCCTGGAGCCCTGACAGCTATGGCTACACCTTC. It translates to CAWSPDSYGYTF. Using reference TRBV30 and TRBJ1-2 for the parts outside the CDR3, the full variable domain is SQTIHQWPATLVQPVGSPLSLECTVEGTSNPNLYWYRQAAGRGLQLLFYSVGIGQISSEVPQNLSASRPQDRQFILSSKKLLLSDSGFYLCAWSPDSYGYTFGSGTRLTVV.

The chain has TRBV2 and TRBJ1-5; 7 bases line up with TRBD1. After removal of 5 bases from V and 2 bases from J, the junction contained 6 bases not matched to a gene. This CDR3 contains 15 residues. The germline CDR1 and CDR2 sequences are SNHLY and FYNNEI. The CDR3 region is CASSYRGIGNQPQHF. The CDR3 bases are TGTGCCAGCAGTTACAGGGGTATAGGCAATCAGCCCCAGCATTTT.

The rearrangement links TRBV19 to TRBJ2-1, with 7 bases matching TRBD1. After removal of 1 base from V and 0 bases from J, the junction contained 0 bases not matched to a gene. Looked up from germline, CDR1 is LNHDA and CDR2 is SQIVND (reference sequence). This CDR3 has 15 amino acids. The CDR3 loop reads CASSIGTGSYNEQFF. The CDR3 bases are TGTGCCAGTAGTATAGGGACAGGCTCCTACAATGAGCAGTTCTTC.

CDR3 DNA: TGTGCCAGCAGCTTAGGGACAGGATCCTACGAGCAGTACTTC. Translating gives CASSLGTGSYEQYF. The rearrangement joins TRBV7-9 to TRBJ2-7, with 7 bases matching TRBD1. V was pared by 1 base and J by 1 base, with 1 base of the junction left unmatched. CDR3 length: 14 residues. Looked up from germline, CDR1 is SEHNR and CDR2 is FQNEAQ (reference sequence).

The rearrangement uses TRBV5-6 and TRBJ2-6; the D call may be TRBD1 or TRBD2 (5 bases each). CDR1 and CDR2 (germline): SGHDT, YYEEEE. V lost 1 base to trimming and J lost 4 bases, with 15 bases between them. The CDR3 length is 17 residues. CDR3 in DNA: TGTGCCAGCAGCTTGCGCGGCTGGGGGACCGGGGCCAACGTCCTGACTTTC. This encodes CASSLRGWGTGANVLTF.

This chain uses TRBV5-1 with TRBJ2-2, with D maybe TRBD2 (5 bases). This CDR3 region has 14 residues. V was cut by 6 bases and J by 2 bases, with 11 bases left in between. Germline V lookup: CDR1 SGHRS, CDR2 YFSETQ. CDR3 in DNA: TGCGCCAGCACCGAGACTACAAACACCGGGGAGCTGTTTTTT. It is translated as CASTETTNTGELFF. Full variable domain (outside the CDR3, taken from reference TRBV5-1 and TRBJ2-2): KAGVTQTPRYLIKTRGQQVTLSCSPISGHRSVSWYQQTPGQGLQFLFEYFSETQRNKGNFPGRFSGRQFSNSRSEMNVSTLELGDSALYLCASTETTNTGELFFGEGSRLTVL.

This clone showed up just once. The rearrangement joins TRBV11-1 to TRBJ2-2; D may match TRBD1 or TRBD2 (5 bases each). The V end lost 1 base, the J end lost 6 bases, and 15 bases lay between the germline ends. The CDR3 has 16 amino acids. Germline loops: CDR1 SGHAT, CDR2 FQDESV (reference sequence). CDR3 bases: TGTGCCAGCAGCTTAGGGGATTTGGGGACCGCCGGGGAGCTGTTTTTT. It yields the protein CASSLGDLGTAGELFF.